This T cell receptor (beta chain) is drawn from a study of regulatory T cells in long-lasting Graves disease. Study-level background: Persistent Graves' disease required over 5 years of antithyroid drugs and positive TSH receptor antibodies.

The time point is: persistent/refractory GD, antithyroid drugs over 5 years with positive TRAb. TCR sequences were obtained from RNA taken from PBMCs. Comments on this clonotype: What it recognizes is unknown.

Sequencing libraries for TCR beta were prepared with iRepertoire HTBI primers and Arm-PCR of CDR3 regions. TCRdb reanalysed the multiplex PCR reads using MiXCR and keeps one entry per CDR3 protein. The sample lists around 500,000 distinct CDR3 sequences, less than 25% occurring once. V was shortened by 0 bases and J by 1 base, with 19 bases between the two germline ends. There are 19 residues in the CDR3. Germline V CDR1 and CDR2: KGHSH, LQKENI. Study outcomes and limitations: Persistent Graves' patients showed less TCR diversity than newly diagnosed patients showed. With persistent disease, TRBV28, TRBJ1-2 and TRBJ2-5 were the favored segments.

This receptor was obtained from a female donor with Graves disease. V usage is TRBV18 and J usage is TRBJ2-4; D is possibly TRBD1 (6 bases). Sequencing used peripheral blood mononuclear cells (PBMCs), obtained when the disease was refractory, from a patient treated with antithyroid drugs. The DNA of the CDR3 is TGTGCCAGCTCACCACCGCTAACACAGGGTTTTTTCGCCAAAAACATTCAGTACTTC. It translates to CASSPPLTQGFFAKNIQYF.